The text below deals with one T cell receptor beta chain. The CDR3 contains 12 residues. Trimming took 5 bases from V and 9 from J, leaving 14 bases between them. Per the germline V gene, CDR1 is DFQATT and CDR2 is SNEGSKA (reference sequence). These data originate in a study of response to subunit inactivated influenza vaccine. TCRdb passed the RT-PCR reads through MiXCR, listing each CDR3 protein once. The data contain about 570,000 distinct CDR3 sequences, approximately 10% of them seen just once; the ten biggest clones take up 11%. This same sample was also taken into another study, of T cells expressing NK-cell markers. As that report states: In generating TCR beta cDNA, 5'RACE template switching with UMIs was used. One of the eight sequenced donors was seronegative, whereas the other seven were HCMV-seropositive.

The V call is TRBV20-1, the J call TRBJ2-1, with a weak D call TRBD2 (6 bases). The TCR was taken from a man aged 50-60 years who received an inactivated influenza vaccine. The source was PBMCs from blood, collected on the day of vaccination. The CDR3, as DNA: TGCAGTGCTGGGGAGGCCCACGGTGAGCAGTTCTTC. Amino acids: CSAGEAHGEQFF.